A single sample gave rise to the 27 T cell receptor beta chains below, sequenced in a study of blood T cell repertoires in COVID-19. Data came from immunoSEQ multiplex PCR; TCRdb stores just in-frame clones and leaves some out. The table records 35,000 to 50,000 clones, over 80% of them present only once. The sample consisted of peripheral blood. The receptor set was obtained from a man in his sixties with active COVID-19.

The chain carries TRBV19 and TRBJ1-3; TRBD1 aligns across 8 bases. Trimming cost V 3 bases and J 4 bases; bases outside gene matches: 8. Per the germline V gene, CDR1 is LNHDA and CDR2 is SQIVND (reference sequence). The CDR3 sequence is 16 residues long. As DNA, the CDR3 is TGTGCCAGTAGTATCCCCGGACAGGGCGACGGAAACACCATATATTTT. Residues: CASSIPGQGDGNTIYF.

CDR3 residues: CAISVGQGTIWGYGYTF. The CDR3 DNA is TGTGCCATCAGTGTTGGACAGGGAACCATTTGGGGCTATGGCTACACCTTC. The V call is TRBV10-3, the J call TRBJ1-2, with 8 bases fitting TRBD1. This CDR3 spans 17 amino acids. The V gene end was trimmed by 4 bases and the J gene end by 4 bases; junction bases not matched to a gene: 14. The germline V gene has CDR1 ENHRY and CDR2 SYGVKD.

The V call is TRBV4-1, the J call TRBJ2-7, with TRBD2 identical over 14 bases. Germline values: CDR1 MGHRA, CDR2 YSYEKL. Trimming took 3 bases from V and 6 from J; bases not matched to a gene: 4. The CDR3 is made up of 15 amino acids. CDR3 sequence: CASSQTSGRALEQYF. The CDR3 DNA reads TGCGCCAGCAGCCAGACTAGCGGGAGGGCCCTCGAGCAGTACTTC.

V is TRBV5-1 and J is TRBJ2-3; 16 bases are a match to TRBD2. This CDR3 comprises 18 residues. After removal of 4 bases from V and 4 bases from J, the junction contained 9 bases not matched to a gene. CDR1 and CDR2 from the germline V gene are SGHRS and YFSETQ. The CDR3 protein is CASSRSGTSGGAADTQYF. DNA of the CDR3: TGCGCCAGCAGCCGCTCCGGGACTAGCGGGGGGGCGGCAGATACGCAGTATTTT.

The CDR3 nucleotides are TGCGCCAGCAGCCAACAACTAGCGGAATGGGGGGAGCAGTACTTC. It yields the protein CASSQQLAEWGEQYF. V and J are TRBV4-3 and TRBJ2-7; 8 bases fit TRBD2. CDR1 is LGHNA and CDR2 is YSLEER in the germline V gene. The ends lost 2 bases at V and 7 bases at J; junction bases unmatched: 10. This CDR3 contains 15 residues.

This clone was detected only once. The J gene is TRBJ1-2, the V gene TRBV7-2; 7 bases align to TRBD1. V was pared by 5 bases and J by 8 bases, with 11 bases of the junction left unmatched. The CDR3 loop spans 14 amino acids. Germline V gene lookup returns CDR1 SGHTA and CDR2 FQGNSA. The CDR3: CASSPNGQVEGYTF. DNA of the CDR3: TGTGCCAGCAGCCCCAATGGACAGGTCGAGGGCTACACCTTC.

The rearrangement joins TRBV18 to TRBJ2-7, with 7 positions matching TRBD1. The germline V gene encodes CDR1 KGHSH and CDR2 LQKENI. Trimming removed 3 bases from V and 2 bases from J; junction bases left unmatched: 7. There are 15 residues in the CDR3. CDR3 nucleotides: TGTGCCAGCTCACCCACCACAGGGGCTGCCTACGAGCAGTACTTC. Its protein is CASSPTTGAAYEQYF.

The V call is TRBV14, the J call TRBJ1-6, with D tentatively TRBD1 (6 bases). Germline V gives CDR1 SGHDN, CDR2 FVKESK. This CDR3 has 14 residues. V was shortened by 4 bases and J by 10 bases, with 14 bases between the two germline ends. The CDR3 spells CASSLLGGPSPLHF. CDR3 DNA: TGTGCCAGCAGCCTCCTGGGGGGGCCGTCACCCCTCCACTTT. Combining the CDR3 with reference TRBV14 and TRBJ1-6 gives the whole variable domain EAGVTQFPSHSVIEKGQTVTLRCDPISGHDNLYWYRRVMGKEIKFLLHFVKESKQDESGMPNNRFLAERTGGTYSTLKVQPAELEDSGVYFCASSLLGGPSPLHFGNGTRLTVT.

This chain links TRBV5-6 with TRBJ1-1; D remains unclear. The germline gives CDR1 SGHDT, CDR2 YYEEEE. The ends were cut back, 0 bases at V and 0 bases at J, with 9 bases in the middle. The CDR3 is 15 residues long. This CDR3 is CASSLGAQMNTEAFF. DNA of the CDR3: TGTGCCAGCAGCTTGGGGGCCCAAATGAACACTGAAGCTTTCTTT. The full variable domain, rest sourced from reference TRBV5-6 and TRBJ1-1, is DAGVTQSPTHLIKTRGQQVTLRCSPKSGHDTVSWYQQALGQGPQFIFQYYEEEERQRGNFPDRFSGHQFPNYSSELNVNALLLGDSALYLCASSLGAQMNTEAFFGQGTRLTVV.

The chain links TRBV28 to TRBJ1-2, with 7 positions matching TRBD1. Germline lookup yields CDR1 MDHEN and CDR2 SYDVKM. J was trimmed by 7 bases and V by 11 bases; bases with no gene match: 16. The CDR3 has 14 residues. DNA for the CDR3: TGTGCCCTAAGTTTATCAACAGGGGATGGTGGCTACACCTTC. Its translation: CALSLSTGDGGYTF.

The chain has TRBV19 and TRBJ2-1; 11 nucleotides agree with TRBD2. CDR3 length: 14 residues. Germline CDR1 and CDR2: LNHDA and SQIVND (reference sequence). V lost 9 bases and J lost 5; bases outside the gene matches: 6. In DNA, the CDR3 is TGTGCCAGCGAAAGGGGACTAGCGGACAATGAGCAGTTCTTC. Protein: CASERGLADNEQFF.

A word on this clone: Different DNA sequences within this sample yield the same CDR3. The V gene is TRBV6-2 or TRBV6-3, the J gene TRBJ2-1, with TRBD2 matching 9 bases. J lost 4 bases, V lost 6 bases, and 7 bases had no gene match. This CDR3 is 15 amino acids long. Germline V CDR1 and CDR2: MNHEY, SVGEGT. Here the CDR3 reads CASSLAGGPYNEQFF. The CDR3 nucleotides read TGTGCCAGCAGCCTGGCGGGGGGGCCTTACAATGAGCAGTTCTTC.

The chain employs TRBV2 and TRBJ2-5; 7 bases agree with TRBD2. Trimming removed 0 bases from V and 3 bases from J; junction bases left unmatched: 10. The CDR3 extends over 17 amino acids. The germline V gene has CDR1 SNHLY and CDR2 FYNNEI. Here the CDR3 DNA reads TGTGCCAGCAGTGAAGCGAGGGGACTACCAAATAAAGAGACCCAGTACTTC. This gives the protein CASSEARGLPNKETQYF. Complete variable domain (other parts from reference TRBV2 and TRBJ2-5): EPEVTQTPSHQVTQMGQEVILRCVPISNHLYFYWYRQILGQKVEFLVSFYNNEISEKSEIFDDQFSVERPDGSNFTLKIRSTKLEDSAMYFCASSEARGLPNKETQYFGPGTRLLVL.

The rearrangement uses TRBV6-5 and TRBJ2-4; 9 positions agree with TRBD2. This CDR3 spans 16 amino acids. From germline, CDR1 is MNHEY and CDR2 SVGAGI. J was trimmed by 7 bases and V by 2 bases; bases with no gene match: 9. The CDR3 loop is CASSYRSRGGGNIQYF. Here the CDR3 DNA reads TGTGCCAGCAGTTACCGGTCGCGGGGGGGCGGGAACATTCAGTACTTC.

This chain joins TRBV6-5 and TRBJ1-4, with D possibly TRBD1 on 5 matching bases. Trimming left V 6 bases short and J 7 bases short, with 15 bases between. The CDR3 loop spans 14 amino acids. Germline V gives CDR1 MNHEY, CDR2 SVGAGI. The CDR3 DNA is TGTGCCAGCAGGGCCGGGGGGGGACCTGAAAAACTGTTTTTT. Translation: CASRAGGGPEKLFF.

V is TRBV4-1 and J is TRBJ1-2; 7 bases match TRBD1. There are 14 residues in the CDR3. With 3 bases clipped from V and 4 bases from J, the junction kept 5 bases outside the gene matches. Germline V gene lookup returns CDR1 MGHRA and CDR2 YSYEKL. The CDR3 loop reads CASSQPTGVYGYTF. DNA of the CDR3: TGCGCCAGCAGCCAGCCAACAGGGGTCTATGGCTACACCTTC.

Only a few counts were recorded for this clone. This chain links TRBV3-1 (or the pseudogene TRBV3-2) with TRBJ2-7; D ambiguous. Trimming left V 1 base short and J 4 bases short, with 8 bases between. Germline V gene data show CDR1 as LGHDT and CDR2 as YNNKEL (reference sequence). The CDR3 extends over 13 amino acids. CDR3 region: CASSQGPGYEQYF. The CDR3 DNA is TGTGCCAGCAGCCAAGGCCCAGGTTACGAGCAGTACTTC.

This clone was found once. The chain uses TRBV11-2 and TRBJ2-3, with unresolved D. Trimming pared 5 bases from V and 0 bases from J, leaving 3 bases between. The V gene's germline CDR1 is SGHAT and CDR2 FQNNGV. The CDR3 covers 12 residues. The CDR3 DNA reads TGTGCCAGCAGCCCTAGCACAGATACGCAGTATTTT. Its translation: CASSPSTDTQYF.

This chain uses TRBV5-5 with TRBJ2-1; 7 positions agree with TRBD1. V gave up 4 bases and J gave up 10 bases; unmatched junction bases: 14. Germline V gives CDR1 SGHKS, CDR2 YYEKEE (reference sequence). The CDR3 has 15 residues. The CDR3 loop reads CASSPGTAFREEQFF. In DNA, the CDR3 is TGTGCCAGCAGCCCCGGGACAGCGTTCAGGGAGGAGCAGTTCTTC. The full variable domain, in which reference TRBV5-5 and TRBJ2-1 provide the parts outside the CDR3, is DAGVTQSPTHLIKTRGQQVTLRCSPISGHKSVSWYQQVLGQGPQFIFQYYEKEERGRGNFPDRFSARQFPNYSSELNVNALLLGDSALYLCASSPGTAFREEQFFGPGTRLTVL.

The V and J genes are TRBV15 and TRBJ2-2, with 7 bases lining up with TRBD1. Germline assignment: CDR1 LNHNV and CDR2 YYDKDF (reference sequence). V gave up 1 base and J gave up 2 bases; unmatched junction bases: 4. CDR3 length: 16 amino acids. The CDR3 is CATSRAGTANTGELFF. DNA for the CDR3: TGTGCCACCAGCAGAGCGGGGACAGCTAACACCGGGGAGCTGTTTTTT. The full variable domain, in which reference TRBV15 and TRBJ2-2 provide the parts outside the CDR3, is DAMVIQNPRYQVTQFGKPVTLSCSQTLNHNVMYWYQQKSSQAPKLLFHYYDKDFNNEADTPDNFQSRRPNTSFCFLDIRSPGLGDTAMYLCATSRAGTANTGELFFGEGSRLTVL.

V gene TRBV7-8 combines with J gene TRBJ2-7, with D tentatively TRBD2 (7 bases). Germline values: CDR1 SGHVS, CDR2 FQNEAQ. V was pared by 2 bases and J by 1 base, with 12 bases between. CDR3 length: 15 residues. CDR3 protein: CASSLLGGQSYEQYF. For the CDR3, the DNA is TGTGCCAGCAGCTTATTGGGGGGGCAATCCTACGAGCAGTACTTC.

The V gene is TRBV2, the J gene TRBJ2-2; no firm D call. In germline, CDR1 is SNHLY, CDR2 FYNNEI. The CDR3 is 11 residues long. Deletions cut 4 bases from V and 8 bases from J, with 5 bases between. In DNA, the CDR3 is TGTGCCAGCAGTGGTCGGGGGGAGCTGTTTTTT. Amino acid sequence: CASSGRGELFF.

This sequence joins TRBV28 and TRBJ2-1; 11 bases are a match to TRBD2. J lost 7 bases, V lost 6 bases, and 8 bases had no gene match. CDR3 length equals 15 residues. Looked up from germline, CDR1 is MDHEN and CDR2 is SYDVKM. The DNA of the CDR3 is TGTGCCAGCAGACCCGGACTAGCGGGCGCGAATGAGCAGTTCTTC. Translation gives CASRPGLAGANEQFF.

The chain employs TRBV19 and TRBJ1-1; 7 bases map to TRBD1. In germline, CDR1 is LNHDA, CDR2 SQIVND (reference sequence). The CDR3 runs 14 residues. With 6 bases clipped from V and 1 base from J, the junction kept 5 bases outside the gene matches. DNA for the CDR3: TGTGCCAGTAGATACAGGGGCCCGAACACTGAAGCTTTCTTT. Residues: CASRYRGPNTEAFF.

The chain joins TRBV7-2 to TRBJ1-6, with a weak D call TRBD1 (5 bases). From germline, CDR1 is SGHTA and CDR2 FQGNSA. Trimming left V 4 bases short and J 7 bases short, with 14 bases between. The CDR3 runs 15 residues. This chain's CDR3 is CASSSRGGSNSPLHF. The CDR3 region has the DNA TGTGCCAGCAGCTCGCGGGGCGGGAGCAATTCACCCCTCCACTTT.

The gene calls are TRBV10-3 and TRBJ1-1, with TRBD1 identical over 8 bases. Trimming removed 5 bases from V and 4 bases from J; junction bases left unmatched: 0. The CDR3 is 12 amino acids. CDR1 is ENHRY, CDR2 SYGVKD, per germline. In DNA, the CDR3 is TGTGCCATCAGTACAGGGGGCACTGAAGCTTTCTTT. Its protein product is CAISTGGTEAFF.

This chain connects TRBV5-4 to TRBJ2-2; 14 bases map to TRBD2. The CDR3 loop spans 18 amino acids. V gave up 2 bases and J gave up 2 bases; unmatched junction bases: 5. Per germline, CDR1 SGHNT and CDR2 YYREEE (reference sequence). The CDR3 region is CASSFGLAGGLNTGELFF. In DNA, the CDR3 is TGTGCCAGCAGCTTCGGACTAGCGGGGGGCCTAAACACCGGGGAGCTGTTTTTT. Filled out from reference TRBV5-4 and TRBJ2-2, the complete variable domain reads ETGVTQSPTHLIKTRGQQVTLRCSSQSGHNTVSWYQQALGQGPQFIFQYYREEENGRGNFPPRFSGLQFPNYSSELNVNALELDDSALYLCASSFGLAGGLNTGELFFGEGSRLTVL.